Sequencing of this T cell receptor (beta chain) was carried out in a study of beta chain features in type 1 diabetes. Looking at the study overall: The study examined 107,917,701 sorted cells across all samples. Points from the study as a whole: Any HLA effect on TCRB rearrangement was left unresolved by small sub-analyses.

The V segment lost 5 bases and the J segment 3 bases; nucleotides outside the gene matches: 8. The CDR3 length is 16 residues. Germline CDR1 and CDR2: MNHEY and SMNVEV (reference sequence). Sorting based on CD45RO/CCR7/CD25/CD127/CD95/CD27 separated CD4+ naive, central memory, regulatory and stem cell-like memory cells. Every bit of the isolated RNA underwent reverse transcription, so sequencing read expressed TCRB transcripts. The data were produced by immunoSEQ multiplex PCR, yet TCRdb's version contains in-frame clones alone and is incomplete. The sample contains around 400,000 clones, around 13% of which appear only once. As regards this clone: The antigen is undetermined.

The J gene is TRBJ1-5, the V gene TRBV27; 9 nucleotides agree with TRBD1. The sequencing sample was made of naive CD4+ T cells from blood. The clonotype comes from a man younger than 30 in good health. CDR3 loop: CASSPKGTGFNQPQHF. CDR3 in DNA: TGTGCCAGCAGTCCAAAAGGGACAGGGTTCAATCAGCCCCAGCATTTT.